Below, 8 T cell receptor beta chains from the same sample are listed, as sequenced in a study of human T cells and chemical hapten exposure. TCRdb recomputed calls from the RACE reads with MiXCR, one row per CDR3 protein. This sample has approximately 60,000 distinct CDR3 sequences; more than 9% occur once, and the top ten carry 9.6%. As to time point: pre-sensitization, week 0. As to treatment: therapeutic diphenylcyclopropenone sensitization with weekly scalp DPC. The sequences come from whole blood, collected in connection with sensitization to the hapten diphenylcyclopropenone (DPC). The receptors stem from a man aged 35 to 55 with alopecia areata. Some clones in this sample may be carry-over from other donors' samples.

The J gene is TRBJ1-5, the V gene TRBV12-3 or TRBV12-4, with 7 bases aligning to TRBD1. CDR3 size: 14 residues. Trimming took 5 bases from V and 6 from J; bases not matched to a gene: 7. CDR3 bases: TGTGCCAGCAGTCGACAGGGAATTGTTCAGCCCCAGCATTTT. It specifies CASSRQGIVQPQHF.

This clonotype was recorded many times. The chain has TRBV29-1 and TRBJ2-7; D assignment may be TRBD1 or TRBD2 (5 bases each). This CDR3 is built from 13 residues. Germline values: CDR1 SQVTM, CDR2 ANQGSEA. Between the trimmed V and J ends, which lost 3 bases and 0 bases, there was a span of 9 bases. The CDR3 spells CSVEAGTSYEQYF. In nucleotides, the CDR3 is TGCAGCGTTGAGGCAGGGACCTCCTACGAGCAGTACTTC.

The chain joins TRBV5-1 to TRBJ2-7; maybe TRBD2 (6 bases). The CDR3 has 14 residues. The V end lost 4 bases, the J end lost 4 bases, and 15 bases lay between the germline ends. Germline-derived CDR1 and CDR2 are SGHRS and YFSETQ. CDR3 in amino acids: CASSRMGGLYEQYF. The CDR3, as DNA: TGCGCCAGCAGCCGGATGGGGGGTTTGTACGAGCAGTACTTC. The full variable domain, with the rest looked up from reference TRBV5-1 and TRBJ2-7, is KAGVTQTPRYLIKTRGQQVTLSCSPISGHRSVSWYQQTPGQGLQFLFEYFSETQRNKGNFPGRFSGRQFSNSRSEMNVSTLELGDSALYLCASSRMGGLYEQYFGPGTRLTVT.

This clonotype showed up many times. The gene calls are TRBV6-6 and TRBJ2-3; D ambiguous. Germline V CDR1 and CDR2: MNHNY, SVGAGI (reference sequence). Trimming removed 6 bases from V and 1 base from J, with 17 bases in between. CDR3 length equals 16 residues. CDR3 in DNA: TGTGCCAGCAGGGGATCAGCCATCCCTCGCACAGATACGCAGTATTTT. Residues: CASRGSAIPRTDTQYF.

V usage is TRBV28 and J usage is TRBJ1-2, with a possible D match to TRBD1 (6 bases). CDR1 and CDR2 (germline): MDHEN, SYDVKM. This CDR3 is built from 12 residues. With 5 bases removed from V and 7 bases from J, the gap between germline ends came to 11 bases. The CDR3 region is CASSPQGLGYTF. The CDR3 region has the DNA TGTGCCAGCAGTCCACAGGGACTTGGCTACACCTTC.

The chain uses TRBV2 and TRBJ2-5, with D possibly TRBD2 on 5 matching bases. Germline CDR1 SNHLY, CDR2 FYNNEI. The CDR3 contains 13 residues. Between the trimmed V and J ends, which lost 3 bases and 5 bases, there was a span of 10 bases. CDR3 nucleotide sequence: TGTGCCAGCAGTGACCGGGGAATGGAGACCCAGTACTTC. Encoded protein: CASSDRGMETQYF.

This clonotype was picked up a small number of times. CDR3 amino acids: CASSLSQGQFF. Here the CDR3 DNA reads TGCGCCAGCAGCTTGAGCCAGGGTCAGTTCTTC. V is TRBV5-1 and J is TRBJ2-1, with a tentative D call TRBD1 (5 bases). Germline V CDR1 and CDR2: SGHRS, YFSETQ. The CDR3 contains 11 residues. V was trimmed by 1 base and J by 13 bases, leaving 9 bases between them.

This clonotype was counted many times. V and J are TRBV27 and TRBJ2-3, with D tentatively TRBD2 (6 bases). Germline V gene lookup returns CDR1 MNHEY and CDR2 SMNVEV (reference sequence). V lost 3 bases and J lost 3, with 16 bases in between. This CDR3 is 16 amino acids long. DNA of the CDR3: TGTGCCAGCAGTTTTTCCCGGAGGGGCCGAACAGATACGCAGTATTTT. Its translation is CASSFSRRGRTDTQYF.